This T cell receptor (beta chain) emerged from a study of blood T cell repertoires in COVID-19. Overall study context: The origin of the acute and convalescent COVID-19 samples was the United States, Italy and Spain.

V gave up 1 base and J gave up 5 bases; unmatched junction bases: 7. The CDR3 runs 16 residues. CDR1 is SGHTA, CDR2 FQGTGA, per germline. Enrolled through a virtual design, the participants were between roughly 18 and 90 years of age and came from about two dozen US areas. This clone has a single count. Sequenced by immunoSEQ multiplex PCR; TCRdb stores in-frame clones only, minus some. The sample includes about 270,000 clones, 75% to 90% of them seen just once. The chain employs TRBV7-3 and TRBJ2-1; 8 bases agree with TRBD2. Sequenced material: PBMCs or T cells enriched from blood (not recorded which). The TCR sequence derives from a woman between 25 and 40 years old with acute COVID-19. CDR3 amino acids: CASSLKFGRDDNEQFF. CDR3 coding DNA: TGTGCCAGCAGCTTAAAGTTCGGGAGGGACGACAATGAGCAGTTCTTC.